The 7 T cell receptor beta chains given below trace back to one sample, sequenced in a study of blood T cell repertoires in COVID-19. Profiling relied on immunoSEQ multiplex PCR, and the TCRdb table lists in-frame clones only, not all of them. This sample has some 320,000 clones; around 84% occur once, and the top ten carry 1.5% to 2%. The source material was PBMCs or T cells enriched from blood (not recorded which). All receptors derive from a woman younger than 45 who had been exposed to COVID-19.

The chain carries TRBV11-2 and TRBJ1-2; TRBD1 aligns across 8 bases. Looked up from germline, CDR1 is SGHAT and CDR2 is FQNNGV. CDR3 length: 15 amino acids. Trimming removed 4 bases from V and 0 bases from J; junction bases left unmatched: 4. Here the CDR3 reads CASSWSQGANYGYTF. The CDR3 DNA follows: TGTGCCAGCAGCTGGTCACAGGGGGCTAACTATGGCTACACCTTC.

This rearrangement joins TRBV7-9 to TRBJ1-6; D uncertain. V shed 1 base and J shed 8 bases, with 15 bases lying between them. Germline V gives CDR1 SEHNR, CDR2 FQNEAQ (reference sequence). CDR3 length: 16 residues. DNA of the CDR3: TGTGCCAGCAGCTTAGGAGAGCTCCTAACCTATTCACCCCTCCACTTT. Translation: CASSLGELLTYSPLHF.

V usage is TRBV28 and J usage is TRBJ1-2; maybe TRBD1 (6 bases). This CDR3 contains 13 residues. Trimming took 10 bases from V and 8 from J, leaving 20 bases between them. The germline gives CDR1 MDHEN, CDR2 SYDVKM. The CDR3 coding sequence is TGTGCCACCGGGGGGGGGCCTAAAAGGGGCTACACCTTC. Its protein product is CATGGGPKRGYTF.

CDR3 nucleotides: TGTGCCAGCAGTTTATTTAAGGGAGTACGGAATGAGCAGTTCTTC. Protein product: CASSLFKGVRNEQFF. The chain recombines TRBV27 with TRBJ2-1, with D maybe TRBD2 (5 bases). The germline gives CDR1 MNHEY, CDR2 SMNVEV (reference sequence). This CDR3 comprises 15 residues. Trimming took 1 base from V and 7 from J, leaving 14 bases between them.

This clone was observed a handful of times. V is TRBV2 and J is TRBJ2-2, with D unresolved. Trimming pared 2 bases from V and 4 bases from J, leaving 8 bases between. Germline V gene data show CDR1 as SNHLY and CDR2 as FYNNEI. This CDR3 region has 14 residues. In DNA, the CDR3 is TGTGCCAGCAGTGAAAGACATCGCACCGGGGAGCTGTTTTTT. The encoded protein is CASSERHRTGELFF.

V is TRBV9 and J is TRBJ1-1; 7 positions match TRBD1. The CDR3 is made up of 16 amino acids. CDR1 and CDR2 from the germline V gene are SGDLS and YYNGEE. The ends lost 1 base at V and 2 bases at J; junction bases unmatched: 8. This chain's CDR3 is CASSVLPRQGNTEAFF. The CDR3 nucleotides are TGTGCCAGCAGCGTACTGCCCAGACAGGGAAACACTGAAGCTTTCTTT.

The genes are TRBV24-1 and TRBJ1-5, with D perhaps TRBD1 (6 bases). The V and J ends lost 4 bases and 8 bases respectively, with 17 bases between them. The length of the CDR3 is 15 residues. The V gene's germline CDR1 is KGHDR and CDR2 SFDVKD. This chain's CDR3 is CATSDRRGGVKPQHF. The CDR3 region has the DNA TGTGCCACCAGTGACCGGAGGGGGGGGGTTAAGCCCCAGCATTTT.